A selection of T cell receptor beta chains follows, all from one sample in a study of CD4+ T cells in melanoma. Assay used: immunoSEQ multiplex PCR; TCRdb lists only in-frame clones, some missing. The sample holds approximately 19,000 clones, more than 70% seen once. These receptors originate from a human donor with melanoma. CDR3s include the opening cysteine and the closing phenylalanine or tryptophan. The order of the fields is V gene, CDR3 length, clone size, J gene, D gene, CDR3 protein, CDR3 DNA. The D gene is left open where the match is weak. Where a row states a size, it is once, few, many or the class of an expanded clone; other rows omit it.

TRBV7-3	13	-	TRBJ2-5	-	CASSQAGVETQYF	TGTGCCAGCAGCCAGGCGGGCGTAGAGACCCAGTACTTC
TRBV7-3	14	-	TRBJ1-6	-	CASSLTGQHSPLHF	TGTGCCAGCAGCTTAACAGGGCAGCATTCACCCCTCCACTTT
TRBV7-9	14	-	TRBJ1-6	TRBD1	CASSGTGVGSPLHF	TGTGCCAGCAGCGGTACAGGGGTAGGTTCACCCCTCCACTTT
TRBV6-5	16	-	TRBJ1-6	-	CASSYELRAPNSPLHF	TGTGCCAGCAGTTACGAGTTGCGGGCCCCTAATTCACCCCTCCACTTT
TRBV5-1	14	-	TRBJ2-3	-	CASSLVGTSDTQYF	TGCGCCAGCAGCTTGGTCGGTACCTCAGATACGCAGTATTTT
TRBV5-1	15	-	TRBJ1-1	-	CASSLFSGAGTEAFF	TGCGCCAGCAGCTTGTTTTCTGGGGCTGGGACTGAAGCTTTCTTT
TRBV7-8	15	-	TRBJ2-7	TRBD1	CASRVGIGGLYEQYF	TGTGCCAGCAGGGTAGGGATAGGGGGCCTCTACGAGCAGTACTTC
TRBV7-9	15	-	TRBJ2-5	-	CASSLMGTNQETQYF	TGTGCCAGCAGCTTGATGGGGACAAACCAAGAGACCCAGTACTTC
TRBV7-9	14	few	TRBJ2-5	-	CASSLERGKETQYF	TGTGCCAGCAGCTTAGAAAGGGGAAAAGAGACCCAGTACTTC
TRBV6-6	11	-	TRBJ1-1	TRBD1	CASTPGQGFFF	TGTGCCAGCACCCCGGGACAGGGGTTTTTCTTT
TRBV4-1	13	-	TRBJ2-1	-	CASSLVGYNEQFF	TGCGCCAGCAGCTTAGTCGGGTACAATGAGCAGTTCTTC
TRBV9	15	-	TRBJ1-2	-	CASSARDAPNYGYTF	TGTGCCAGCAGCGCTAGGGACGCGCCTAACTATGGCTACACCTTC
TRBV14	14	few	TRBJ1-1	-	CASSQDLRRTEAFF	TGTGCCAGCAGCCAAGATCTCCGACGGACTGAAGCTTTCTTT
TRBV5-4	16	-	TRBJ2-2	TRBD2	CASSLRAGGNTGELFF	TGTGCCAGCAGCTTGAGAGCGGGGGGGAACACCGGGGAGCTGTTTTTT
TRBV6-4	13	-	TRBJ2-5	TRBD1	CAGQGIFQETQYF	TGTGCCGGACAGGGGATCTTTCAAGAGACCCAGTACTTC
TRBV5-5	15	-	TRBJ1-1	TRBD1	CASSVTGAMNTEAFF	TGTGCCAGCAGCGTCACAGGGGCGATGAACACTGAAGCTTTCTTT
TRBV7-2	17	-	TRBJ1-1	TRBD1	CASSLSGTGGEGTEAFF	TGTGCCAGCAGCTTATCCGGGACAGGGGGCGAGGGAACTGAAGCTTTCTTT
TRBV18	16	-	TRBJ2-7	-	CASSQNPGGRGGEQYF	TGTGCCAGCTCACAAAATCCGGGCGGCAGGGGGGGAGAGCAGTACTTC
TRBV21-1	14	-	TRBJ2-7	-	CASSFRDSGYEQYF	TGTGCCAGCAGCTTCCGGGACAGCGGATACGAGCAGTACTTC
TRBV5-1	15	once	TRBJ1-5	-	CASSPGVGANQPQHF	TGCGCCAGCAGCCCAGGGGTGGGAGCAAATCAGCCCCAGCATTTT
TRBV11-3	14	-	TRBJ2-5	TRBD2	CASSFSSGSETQYF	TGTGCCAGCAGCTTTTCTAGCGGGTCCGAGACCCAGTACTTC
TRBV18	17	-	TRBJ2-7	TRBD2	CASSLNSGLAGTYEQYF	TGTGCCAGCTCACTTAACTCTGGACTAGCGGGGACCTACGAGCAGTACTTC
TRBV19	16	-	TRBJ2-3	-	CASRRDHPSRTDTQYF	TGTGCCAGTAGAAGGGACCACCCCTCCCGCACAGATACGCAGTATTTT
TRBV11-2	16	-	TRBJ2-2	-	CASSFYRGGATGELFF	TGTGCCAGCAGCTTCTATAGGGGGGGCGCGACCGGGGAGCTGTTTTTT
TRBV30	15	-	TRBJ2-5	-	CAWSGLQGRGETQYF	TGTGCCTGGAGTGGGCTGCAGGGGCGCGGAGAGACCCAGTACTTC
TRBV12-5	14	-	TRBJ2-2	-	CASGPETNTGELFF	TGTGCTAGTGGTCCTGAGACAAACACCGGGGAGCTGTTTTTT
TRBV2	15	-	TRBJ2-2	TRBD2	CASSENRGGTGELFF	TGTGCCAGCAGTGAAAATCGGGGGGGGACCGGGGAGCTGTTTTTT
TRBV6-5	14	-	TRBJ1-1	-	CASSTARGLTEAFF	TGTGCCAGCAGTACCGCCCGGGGGCTCACTGAAGCTTTCTTT
TRBV19	16	-	TRBJ2-1	TRBD1	CASSVRTGGFYNEQFF	TGTGCCAGTAGTGTCCGGACAGGGGGGTTTTACAATGAGCAGTTCTTC
TRBV5-4	15	-	TRBJ2-7	TRBD1	CASSGDRGLSYEQYF	TGTGCCAGCAGCGGAGACAGGGGACTCTCCTACGAGCAGTACTTC
TRBV7-2	14	once	TRBJ1-3	-	CASRNQGLVNTIYF	TGTGCCAGCAGAAACCAGGGATTGGTAAACACCATATATTTT
TRBV27	15	-	TRBJ1-2	TRBD1	CASSLKAGGATGYTF	TGTGCCAGCAGTTTAAAGGCAGGGGGCGCGACGGGCTACACCTTC
TRBV6-1	14	-	TRBJ1-1	-	CASIGGPLNTEAFF	TGTGCCAGCATAGGGGGACCGTTGAACACTGAAGCTTTCTTT
TRBV5-4	15	once	TRBJ2-7	TRBD1	CASSQGQGLTYEQYF	TGTGCCAGCAGCCAAGGACAGGGGCTCACCTACGAGCAGTACTTC
TRBV9	12	-	TRBJ2-1	TRBD2	CASKGLAPEQFF	TGTGCCAGCAAGGGACTAGCTCCTGAGCAGTTCTTC
TRBV9	16	-	TRBJ2-6	-	CASSVASAPIWSVLTF	TGTGCCAGCAGCGTAGCGTCGGCGCCAATCTGGTCCGTCCTGACTTTC
TRBV6-4	13	-	TRBJ2-1	-	CASSAGAYNEQFF	TGTGCCAGCAGTGCCGGGGCCTACAATGAGCAGTTCTTC
TRBV5-8	14	-	TRBJ2-4	-	CASSPYPGPNIQYF	TGTGCCAGCAGCCCTTACCCGGGGCCAAACATTCAGTACTTC
TRBV5-1	13	-	TRBJ1-1	-	CASSLEATLEAFF	TGCGCCAGCAGCTTGGAGGCGACACTTGAAGCTTTCTTT
TRBV5-1	15	-	TRBJ1-1	-	CASSREGHRNTEAFF	TGCGCCAGCAGTAGGGAGGGACATAGGAACACTGAAGCTTTCTTT
TRBV9	16	-	TRBJ1-2	TRBD1	CASSVEGAGGGYGYTF	TGTGCCAGCAGCGTAGAAGGGGCAGGGGGAGGCTATGGCTACACCTTC
TRBV6-5	12	-	TRBJ2-1	-	CASGAANNEQFF	TGTGCCAGCGGGGCTGCGAACAATGAGCAGTTCTTC
TRBV18	16	-	TRBJ1-1	TRBD1	CASSPMGTGGDTEAFF	TGTGCCAGCTCACCCATGGGGACAGGGGGGGACACTGAAGCTTTCTTT
TRBV9	17	-	TRBJ2-5	-	CASSVGYTPQGKETQYF	TGTGCCAGCAGCGTAGGTTATACTCCGCAGGGCAAAGAGACCCAGTACTTC
TRBV5-8	17	-	TRBJ2-1	-	CASSPPRDSGNLWEQFF	TGTGCCAGCAGCCCCCCTCGGGACTCCGGGAACTTGTGGGAGCAGTTCTTC
TRBV6-5	13	-	TRBJ1-1	-	CASSYSTDPKAFF	TGTGCCAGCAGTTACTCGACGGACCCCAAGGCTTTCTTT
TRBV11-2	15	few	TRBJ1-2	-	CASSLAPGGNYGYTF	TGTGCCAGCAGCTTAGCTCCGGGCGGGAACTATGGCTACACCTTC
TRBV9	14	-	TRBJ1-5	-	CASSVAGDNQPQHF	TGTGCCAGCAGCGTAGCCGGGGACAATCAGCCCCAGCATTTT
TRBV30	15	-	TRBJ1-2	-	CAWRESGTANYGYTF	TGTGCCTGGAGAGAGTCGGGGACTGCTAACTATGGCTACACCTTC
TRBV2	13	-	TRBJ1-2	-	CASSESGLGGYTF	TGTGCCAGCAGTGAGTCGGGATTGGGTGGCTACACCTTC
TRBV18	16	-	TRBJ2-7	TRBD1	CASSLDAGGAWDEQYF	TGTGCCAGCTCCCTCGACGCAGGGGGCGCCTGGGACGAGCAGTACTTC
TRBV5-4	16	-	TRBJ2-7	TRBD2	CASSRGTSGGYHEQYF	TGTGCCAGCAGTCGCGGGACTAGCGGGGGCTATCACGAGCAGTACTTC
TRBV5-1	14	-	TRBJ2-3	-	CASRGGRRTDTQYF	TGCGCCAGCAGGGGGGGACGTCGCACAGATACGCAGTATTTT
TRBV5-1	12	few	TRBJ2-5	-	CASSQIQETQYF	TGCGCCAGCAGTCAGATTCAAGAGACCCAGTACTTC
TRBV7-3	16	-	TRBJ2-3	TRBD2	CASSYGTSGGTDTQYF	TGTGCCAGCAGCTACGGGACTAGCGGGGGCACAGATACGCAGTATTTT